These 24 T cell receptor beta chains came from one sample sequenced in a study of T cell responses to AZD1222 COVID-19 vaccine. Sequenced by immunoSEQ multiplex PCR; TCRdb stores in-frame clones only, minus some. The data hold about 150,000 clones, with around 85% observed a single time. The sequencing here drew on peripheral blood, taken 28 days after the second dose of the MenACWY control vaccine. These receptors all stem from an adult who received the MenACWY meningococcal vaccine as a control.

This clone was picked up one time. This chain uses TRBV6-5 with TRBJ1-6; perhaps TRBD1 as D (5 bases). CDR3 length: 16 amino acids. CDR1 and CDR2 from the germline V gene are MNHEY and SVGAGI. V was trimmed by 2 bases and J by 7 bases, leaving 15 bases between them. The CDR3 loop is CASSYKVGTVNSPLHF. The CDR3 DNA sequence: TGTGCCAGCAGTTACAAGGTTGGGACGGTGAATTCACCCCTCCACTTT.

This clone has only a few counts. Here the CDR3 DNA reads TGCGCCAGCAGCCTCCGGGACGGCCGGCTAGTGAACACTGAAGCTTTCTTT. Residues: CASSLRDGRLVNTEAFF. The chain carries TRBV4-1 and TRBJ1-1; tentative D call: TRBD1 (5 bases). The V gene lost 4 bases and the J gene lost 0 bases, with 18 bases spanning the gap. Germline V gene sequence: CDR1 MGHRA, CDR2 YSYEKL. The CDR3 totals 17 residues.

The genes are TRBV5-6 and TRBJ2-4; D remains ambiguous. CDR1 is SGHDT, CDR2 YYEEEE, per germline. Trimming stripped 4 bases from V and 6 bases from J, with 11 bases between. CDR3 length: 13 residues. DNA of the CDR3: TGTGCCAGCAGCCTCTGGGCCCGAAACATTCAGTACTTC. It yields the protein CASSLWARNIQYF.

The CDR3 DNA reads as TGTGCCAGCAGCCCCGGAGGGATCTATGGCTACACCTTC. It yields the protein CASSPGGIYGYTF. The chain combines TRBV6-5 with TRBJ1-2; D unresolved. V was clipped by 6 bases and J by 4 bases, with 12 bases between them. The germline V gene has CDR1 MNHEY and CDR2 SVGAGI. The CDR3 is 13 residues long.

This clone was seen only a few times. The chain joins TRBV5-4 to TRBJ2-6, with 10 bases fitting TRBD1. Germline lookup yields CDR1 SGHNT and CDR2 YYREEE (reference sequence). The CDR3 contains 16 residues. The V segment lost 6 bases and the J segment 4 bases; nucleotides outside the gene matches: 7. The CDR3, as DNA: TGTGCCAGCACCCTGGACAGGGGGTTCGGGGCCAACGTCCTGACTTTC. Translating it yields CASTLDRGFGANVLTF.

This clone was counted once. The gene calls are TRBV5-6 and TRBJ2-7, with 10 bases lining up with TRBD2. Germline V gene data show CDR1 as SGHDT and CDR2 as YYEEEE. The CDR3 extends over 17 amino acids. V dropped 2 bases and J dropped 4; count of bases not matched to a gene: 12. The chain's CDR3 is CASSFSISGRARYEQYF. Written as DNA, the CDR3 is TGTGCCAGCAGCTTTAGTATCAGCGGGAGGGCCAGGTACGAGCAGTACTTC. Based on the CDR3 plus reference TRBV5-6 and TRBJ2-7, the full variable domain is DAGVTQSPTHLIKTRGQQVTLRCSPKSGHDTVSWYQQALGQGPQFIFQYYEEEERQRGNFPDRFSGHQFPNYSSELNVNALLLGDSALYLCASSFSISGRARYEQYFGPGTRLTVT.

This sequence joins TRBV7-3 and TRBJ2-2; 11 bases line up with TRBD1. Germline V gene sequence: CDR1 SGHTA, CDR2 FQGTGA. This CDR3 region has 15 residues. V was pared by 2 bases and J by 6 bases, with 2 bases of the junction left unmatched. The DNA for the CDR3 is TGTGCCAGCAGCTTACTGGGACAGGGGGCCGGGGAGCTGTTTTTT. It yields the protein CASSLLGQGAGELFF.

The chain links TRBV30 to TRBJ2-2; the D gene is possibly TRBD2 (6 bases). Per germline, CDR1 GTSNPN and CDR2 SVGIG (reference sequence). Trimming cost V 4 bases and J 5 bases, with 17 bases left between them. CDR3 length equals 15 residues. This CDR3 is CAWTPLAGRTGELFF. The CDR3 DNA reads TGTGCCTGGACCCCTCTCGCGGGGAGAACCGGGGAGCTGTTTTTT.

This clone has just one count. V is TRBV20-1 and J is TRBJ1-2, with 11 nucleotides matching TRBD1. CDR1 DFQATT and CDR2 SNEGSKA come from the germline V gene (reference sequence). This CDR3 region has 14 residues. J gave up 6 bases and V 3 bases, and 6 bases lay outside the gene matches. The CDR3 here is CSASGTGGYNGYTF. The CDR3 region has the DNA TGCAGTGCTAGTGGGACAGGGGGTTATAATGGCTACACCTTC.

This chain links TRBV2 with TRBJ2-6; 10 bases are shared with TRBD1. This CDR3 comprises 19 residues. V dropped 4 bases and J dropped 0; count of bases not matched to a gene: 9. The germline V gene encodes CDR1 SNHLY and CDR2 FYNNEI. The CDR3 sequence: CASSGTTGGFSSGANVLTF. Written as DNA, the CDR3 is TGTGCCAGCAGTGGAACGACAGGGGGCTTTAGCTCTGGGGCCAACGTCCTGACTTTC. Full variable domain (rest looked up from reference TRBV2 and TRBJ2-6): EPEVTQTPSHQVTQMGQEVILRCVPISNHLYFYWYRQILGQKVEFLVSFYNNEISEKSEIFDDQFSVERPDGSNFTLKIRSTKLEDSAMYFCASSGTTGGFSSGANVLTFGAGSRLTVL.

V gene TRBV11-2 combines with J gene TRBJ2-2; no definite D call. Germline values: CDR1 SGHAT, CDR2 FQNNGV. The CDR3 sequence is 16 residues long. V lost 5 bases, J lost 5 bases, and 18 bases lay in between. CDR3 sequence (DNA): TGTGCCAGCAGCCGATTACAGAGAAGAGGAACCGGGGAGCTGTTTTTT. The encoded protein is CASSRLQRRGTGELFF.

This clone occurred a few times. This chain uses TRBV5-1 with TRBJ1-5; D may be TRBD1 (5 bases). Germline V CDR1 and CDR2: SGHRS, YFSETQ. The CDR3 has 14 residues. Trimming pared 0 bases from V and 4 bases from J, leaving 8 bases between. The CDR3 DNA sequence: TGCGCCAGCAGCTTGGCCCAGGGAAATCAGCCCCAGCATTTT. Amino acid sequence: CASSLAQGNQPQHF. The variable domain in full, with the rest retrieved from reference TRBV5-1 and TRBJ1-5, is KAGVTQTPRYLIKTRGQQVTLSCSPISGHRSVSWYQQTPGQGLQFLFEYFSETQRNKGNFPGRFSGRQFSNSRSEMNVSTLELGDSALYLCASSLAQGNQPQHFGDGTRLSIL.

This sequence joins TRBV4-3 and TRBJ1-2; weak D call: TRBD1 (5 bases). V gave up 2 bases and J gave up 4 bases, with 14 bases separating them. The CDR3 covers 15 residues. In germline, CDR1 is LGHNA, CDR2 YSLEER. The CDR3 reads CASSQLLGEGYGYTF. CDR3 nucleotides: TGCGCCAGCAGCCAATTACTGGGGGAGGGCTATGGCTACACCTTC.

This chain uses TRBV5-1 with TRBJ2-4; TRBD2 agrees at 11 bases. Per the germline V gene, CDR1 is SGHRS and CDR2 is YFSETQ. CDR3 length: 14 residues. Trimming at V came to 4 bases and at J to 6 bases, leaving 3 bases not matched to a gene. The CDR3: CASSPGLAGNIQYF. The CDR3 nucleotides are TGCGCCAGCAGCCCAGGACTAGCGGGAAACATTCAGTACTTC.

This CDR3 reads CAWRGPGELFF. The CDR3 DNA reads TGTGCCTGGAGGGGACCCGGGGAGCTGTTTTTT. The chain carries TRBV30 and TRBJ2-2, with D possibly called TRBD1 or TRBD2 (5 bases each). There are 11 residues in the CDR3. V gave up 3 bases and J gave up 6 bases, with 5 bases separating them. Per germline, CDR1 GTSNPN and CDR2 SVGIG (reference sequence). The whole variable domain, remainder taken from reference TRBV30 and TRBJ2-2, is SQTIHQWPATLVQPVGSPLSLECTVEGTSNPNLYWYRQAAGRGLQLLFYSVGIGQISSEVPQNLSASRPQDRQFILSSKKLLLSDSGFYLCAWRGPGELFFGEGSRLTVL.

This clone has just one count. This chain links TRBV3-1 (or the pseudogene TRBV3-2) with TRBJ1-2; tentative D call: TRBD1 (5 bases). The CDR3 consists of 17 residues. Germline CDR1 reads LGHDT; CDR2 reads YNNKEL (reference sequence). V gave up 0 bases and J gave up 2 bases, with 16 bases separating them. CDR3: CASSQDWGLRRNYGYTF. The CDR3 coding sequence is TGTGCCAGCAGCCAAGACTGGGGCCTCCGACGGAACTATGGCTACACCTTC.

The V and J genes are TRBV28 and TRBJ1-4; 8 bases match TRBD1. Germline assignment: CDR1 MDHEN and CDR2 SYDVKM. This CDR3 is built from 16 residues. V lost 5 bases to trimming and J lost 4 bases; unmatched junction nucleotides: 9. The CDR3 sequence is CASSAPTGAGNEKLFF. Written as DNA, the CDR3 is TGTGCCAGCAGTGCACCGACAGGGGCGGGTAATGAAAAACTGTTTTTT. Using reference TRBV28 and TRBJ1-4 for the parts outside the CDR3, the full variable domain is DVKVTQSSRYLVKRTGEKVFLECVQDMDHENMFWYRQDPGLGLRLIYFSYDVKMKEKGDIPEGYSVSREKKERFSLILESASTNQTSMYLCASSAPTGAGNEKLFFGSGTQLSVL.

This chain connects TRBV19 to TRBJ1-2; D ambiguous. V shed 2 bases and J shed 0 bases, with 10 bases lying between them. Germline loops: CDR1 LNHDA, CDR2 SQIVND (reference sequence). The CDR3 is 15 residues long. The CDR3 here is CASSILGASNYGYTF. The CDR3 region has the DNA TGTGCCAGTAGTATATTGGGAGCGTCTAACTATGGCTACACCTTC.

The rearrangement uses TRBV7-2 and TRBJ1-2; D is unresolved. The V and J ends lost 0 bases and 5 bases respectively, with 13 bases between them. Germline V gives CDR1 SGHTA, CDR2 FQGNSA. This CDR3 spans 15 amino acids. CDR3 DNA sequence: TGTGCCAGCAGCTTAGCGGCGGCAGACCTATATGGCTACACCTTC. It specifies CASSLAAADLYGYTF.

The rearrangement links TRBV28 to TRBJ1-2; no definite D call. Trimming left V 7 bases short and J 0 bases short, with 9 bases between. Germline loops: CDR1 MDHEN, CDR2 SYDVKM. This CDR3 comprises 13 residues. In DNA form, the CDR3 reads TGTGCCAGCACAGAACAGCCTAACTATGGCTACACCTTC. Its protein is CASTEQPNYGYTF.

CDR3 coding DNA: TGTGCCAGCAGTCAAGGGACTAGCCCCTATATGTGGGAGACCCAGTACTTC. Its translation: CASSQGTSPYMWETQYF. This chain connects TRBV27 to TRBJ2-5; 9 bases are a match to TRBD2. The V and J ends lost 5 bases and 5 bases, in that order; junction bases with no gene match: 15. CDR3 length: 17 amino acids. Germline CDR1 and CDR2: MNHEY and SMNVEV (reference sequence).

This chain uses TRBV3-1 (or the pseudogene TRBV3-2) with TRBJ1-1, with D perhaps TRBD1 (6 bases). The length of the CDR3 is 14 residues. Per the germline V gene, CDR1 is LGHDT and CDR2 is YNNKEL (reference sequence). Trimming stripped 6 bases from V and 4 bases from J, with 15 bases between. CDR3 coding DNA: TGTGCCAGCAGTGGTAGGGACACTTCCACTGAAGCTTTCTTT. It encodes CASSGRDTSTEAFF.

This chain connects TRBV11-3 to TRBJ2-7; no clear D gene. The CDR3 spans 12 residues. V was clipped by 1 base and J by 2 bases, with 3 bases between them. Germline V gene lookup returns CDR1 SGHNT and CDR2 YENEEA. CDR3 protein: CASSLVTYEQYF. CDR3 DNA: TGTGCCAGCAGCTTAGTAACCTACGAGCAGTACTTC.

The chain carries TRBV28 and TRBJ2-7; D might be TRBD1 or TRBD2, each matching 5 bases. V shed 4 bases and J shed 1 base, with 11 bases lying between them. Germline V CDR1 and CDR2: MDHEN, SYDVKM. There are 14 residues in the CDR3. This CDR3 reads CASSSGTLSYEQYV. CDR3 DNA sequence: TGTGCCAGCAGTTCGGGGACGCTATCCTACGAGCAGTACGTC.